Reported below is one T cell receptor (beta chain). Its target is unknown. The ends were cut back, 5 bases at V and 6 bases at J, with 14 bases in the middle. This CDR3 has 14 amino acids. Germline V CDR1 and CDR2: SEHNR, FQNEAQ (reference sequence). Sequencing was at deep level. Generated by immunoSEQ multiplex PCR, the TCRdb table keeps only in-frame clones and is missing some. The profile shows 660,000 or so clones, about 96% of them singletons. These data originate in a study of shared clonotypes between healthy human individuals. Looking at the study overall: Three plates were used per donor for CD4 naive, three for CD4 memory, two for CD8 naive and one for CD8 memory.

Study results and caveats: The sharing of 5% to 5.5% of naive CD4 clonotypes was seen across several donors. In general, naive subsets displayed greater estimated richness than memory subsets did.

Terminally differentiated effector memory CD45RA+ cells were excluded by CCR7 positive selection of CD45RO-negative cells. The rearrangement joins TRBV7-9 to TRBJ2-1; tentative D call: TRBD2 (6 bases). The sequence came from a woman aged 25 to 39 in good health. Sequenced material: naive CD8+ T cells sorted from blood. The CDR3 DNA is TGTGCCAGCAGCCGCGGGACCGCGGGCAATGAGCAGTTCTTC. Protein sequence: CASSRGTAGNEQFF. The entire variable domain, with the rest obtained from reference TRBV7-9 and TRBJ2-1, is as follows: DTGVSQNPRHKITKRGQNVTFRCDPISEHNRLYWYRQTLGQGPEFLTYFQNEAQLEKSRLLSDRFSAERPKGSFSTLEIQRTEQGDSAMYLCASSRGTAGNEQFFGPGTRLTVL.